This is a list of T cell receptor beta chains from one sample in a study of blood T cell repertoires in COVID-19. Repertoires were generated with immunoSEQ multiplex PCR, while TCRdb's copy carries only in-frame clones and drops some. The sample has around 200,000 clones; 80% to 90% are singletons. Sequenced input: peripheral blood. The receptors come from a man between 40 and 49 years old with active or convalescent COVID-19. CDR3s include the opening cysteine and the closing phenylalanine or tryptophan. D genes are given only for firm matches. Clone size is given for some rows only: seen once, a few or many times, or a class if the clone is expanded.

>.|TRBV4-2|TRBJ2-1|.
CASSQDRGLSSYNEQFF
TGTGCCAGCAGCCAAGATAGGGGCTTAAGCTCCTACAATGAGCAGTTCTTC
>.|TRBV18|TRBJ2-7|.
CASSPRPQVYEQYF
TGTGCCAGCTCACCACGCCCCCAGGTTTACGAGCAGTACTTC
>once|TRBV18|TRBJ1-2|TRBD1
CASSPRTGFGYTF
TGTGCCAGCTCACCCCGGACAGGGTTTGGCTACACCTTC
>.|TRBV5-8|TRBJ1-5|.
CASSLTRPPQHF
TGTGCCAGCAGCTTGACGAGGCCGCCCCAGCATTTT
>.|TRBV7-2|TRBJ2-3|.
CASSVDLDTQYF
TGTGCCAGCAGCGTGGACTTAGATACGCAGTATTTT
>.|TRBV5-5|TRBJ1-6|TRBD1
CASSLGTGGAGLRSPLHF
TGTGCCAGCAGCTTGGGGACAGGGGGCGCGGGTCTTCGTTCACCCCTCCACTTT
>.|TRBV5-1|TRBJ2-7|TRBD1
CASSSGQGYEQYF
TGCGCCAGCAGCTCCGGACAGGGATACGAGCAGTACTTC
>once|TRBV11-2|TRBJ2-2|TRBD1
CASKKGQGLTGELFF
TGTGCCAGCAAGAAGGGACAGGGGCTTACCGGGGAGCTGTTTTTT
>.|TRBV6-1|TRBJ2-2|TRBD1
CASSEIQGAGTGELFF
TGTGCCAGCAGTGAAATCCAGGGGGCTGGCACCGGGGAGCTGTTTTTT
>.|TRBV18|TRBJ1-2|.
CASSPPSQSANYGYTF
TGTGCCAGCTCACCACCGTCACAGTCAGCTAACTATGGCTACACCTTC
>.|TRBV18|TRBJ1-4|TRBD1
CASSPRPGQGATNEKLFF
TGTGCCAGCTCACCACGACCGGGACAGGGAGCAACTAATGAAAAACTGTTTTTT
>once|TRBV25-1|TRBJ1-2|.
CASSEVGRGYTF
TGTGCCAGCAGTGAAGTTGGGCGAGGCTACACCTTC
>.|TRBV9|TRBJ1-5|.
CASSSGGVDNQPQHF
TGTGCCAGCAGCTCCGGGGGGGTAGACAATCAGCCCCAGCATTTT
>.|TRBV4-1|TRBJ2-6|TRBD2
CASSQGRLAGDSGANVLTF
TGCGCCAGCAGCCAAGGTCGACTAGCGGGGGACTCTGGGGCCAACGTCCTGACTTTC
>few|TRBV11-2|TRBJ2-4|TRBD1
CASSLDRGVGQVAKNIQYF
TGTGCCAGCAGCTTAGATCGTGGTGTGGGACAGGTAGCCAAAAACATTCAGTACTTC
>.|TRBV19|TRBJ2-2|.
CASSIGQNTGELFF
TGTGCCAGTAGTATAGGACAGAACACCGGGGAGCTGTTTTTT
>once|TRBV2|TRBJ1-5|.
CASRSSQGWQPQHF
TGTGCCAGCAGATCTTCTCAGGGTTGGCAGCCCCAGCATTTT
>.|TRBV4-3|TRBJ2-5|TRBD1
CASSQERTGHGLETQYF
TGCGCCAGCAGCCAAGAGAGGACAGGGCACGGTCTGGAGACCCAGTACTTC
>.|TRBV7-2|TRBJ1-4|TRBD1
CASSPGQGATNEKLFF
TGTGCCAGCAGCCCTGGACAGGGTGCAACTAATGAAAAACTGTTTTTT
>medium-sized|TRBV30|TRBJ2-5|TRBD1
CAWRRTGKGQETQYF
TGTGCCTGGAGGAGGACAGGGAAAGGGCAAGAGACCCAGTACTTC
>.|TRBV27|TRBJ1-4|.
CASSPSRLHRGEKLFF
TGTGCCAGCAGCCCGTCGCGCCTTCATAGGGGTGAAAAACTGTTTTTT
>.|TRBV5-1|TRBJ1-1|.
CASTRQINTEAFF
TGCGCCAGCACGCGACAGATAAACACTGAAGCTTTCTTT
>few|TRBV10-2|TRBJ1-4|.
CASSGQANEKLFF
TGCGCCAGCAGTGGGCAGGCTAATGAAAAACTGTTTTTT
>.|TRBV6-7|TRBJ2-5|TRBD1
CASSTRGQGAYSRGPQETQYF
TGTGCCAGCAGTACTCGGGGACAGGGGGCCTACTCCCGGGGGCCCCAAGAGACCCAGTACTTC
>.|TRBV6-6|TRBJ1-2|.
CASSYSSGDGYTF
TGTGCCAGCAGTTACTCTTCAGGCGATGGCTACACCTTC
>.|TRBV6-5|TRBJ2-7|TRBD1
CASSSDRAFTYEQYF
TGTGCCAGCAGTTCAGACAGGGCTTTTACCTACGAGCAGTACTTC
>.|TRBV5-4|TRBJ1-4|.
CASSSGDRGPDEKLFF
TGTGCCAGCAGCTCGGGGGACCGTGGGCCGGATGAAAAACTGTTTTTT
>.|TRBV14|TRBJ1-1|.
CASSQLRGATEAFF
TGTGCCAGCAGCCAACTTAGGGGTGCGACTGAAGCTTTCTTT
>.|TRBV7-9|TRBJ2-1|TRBD2
CASSFDSGAHNEQFF
TGTGCCAGCAGCTTTGATAGCGGGGCCCACAATGAGCAGTTCTTC
>once|TRBV6-6|TRBJ2-4|.
CASSGPQVAKNIQYF
TGTGCCAGCAGTGGCCCACAGGTAGCCAAAAACATTCAGTACTTC
>.|TRBV4-1|TRBJ2-7|.
CASSQVQGGTYEQYF
TGCGCCAGCAGCCAAGTACAAGGGGGAACCTACGAGCAGTACTTC
>few|TRBV28|TRBJ2-3|.
CASGKGYREKDTQYF
TGTGCCAGCGGAAAAGGTTATCGGGAGAAAGATACGCAGTATTTT
>.|TRBV3-1/TRBV3-2|TRBJ2-3|TRBD2
CASSLSSGGTDTQYF
TGTGCCAGCAGCCTCTCTAGCGGGGGGACAGATACGCAGTATTTT
>.|TRBV18|TRBJ2-5|TRBD1
CASSPGTGGSGRQETQYF
TGTGCCAGCTCACCCGGGACAGGGGGCTCGGGGCGCCAAGAGACCCAGTACTTC
>few|TRBV5-6|TRBJ1-1|.
CASSNAIQGNTEAFF
TGTGCCAGCAGCAACGCAATACAGGGGAACACTGAAGCTTTCTTT
>.|TRBV5-6|TRBJ2-3|TRBD1
CASSLVTGARTDTQYF
TGTGCCAGCAGCTTGGTTACAGGGGCAAGGACAGATACGCAGTATTTT
>.|TRBV18|TRBJ1-1|.
CASSPGRGIEAFF
TGTGCCAGCTCACCAGGCAGGGGAATAGAGGCTTTCTTT
>.|TRBV2|TRBJ2-1|.
CASSSRGDNEQFF
TGTGCCAGCAGTTCCCGGGGTGACAATGAGCAGTTCTTC
>.|TRBV7-6|TRBJ1-4|.
CASSLERPSTNEKLFF
TGTGCCAGCAGCTTAGAGAGGCCATCAACTAATGAAAAACTGTTTTTT
>once|TRBV4-3|TRBJ1-2|.
CASSQEWQGIGYGYTF
TGCGCCAGCAGCCAAGAATGGCAGGGGATTGGCTATGGCTACACCTTC
>.|TRBV18|TRBJ2-3|.
CASSPVSPGHTDTQYF
TGTGCCAGCTCACCGGTATCGCCAGGGCACACAGATACGCAGTATTTT
>.|TRBV19|TRBJ1-5|TRBD1
CASSIERGQGDQPQHF
TGTGCCAGTAGTATAGAAAGGGGACAGGGTGATCAGCCCCAGCATTTT
>few|TRBV19|TRBJ2-7|TRBD1
CASSRLGQGGLSYEQYF
TGTGCCAGTAGCCGTCTGGGACAGGGAGGTCTTAGCTACGAGCAGTACTTC
>.|TRBV5-4|TRBJ2-1|TRBD2
CASSLAGTSRHNEQFF
TGTGCCAGCAGCTTGGCCGGGACTAGCCGCCACAATGAGCAGTTCTTC